This TCR beta chain was found in a study of radiotherapy plus CTLA-4 blockade in lung cancer. The junction had 7 bases not matched to a gene; V was cut back by 6 bases and J by 7 bases. The CDR3 length is 14 residues. Per germline, CDR1 LNHDA and CDR2 SQIVND (reference sequence). This clone turned up a few times. The repertoire was sequenced with immunoSEQ multiplex PCR; TCRdb's copy has only in-frame clones and lacks some. The sample comprises some 66,000 clones, approximately 80% of which are singletons, and 3.5% to 5% rests with the top ten. This clonotype was obtained from a human donor with non-small cell lung cancer who had a partial response to radiotherapy plus ipilimumab. Sequenced material: peripheral blood, taken from a patient treated with radiotherapy plus ipilimumab. This chain joins TRBV19 and TRBJ1-4; 8 positions agree with TRBD1. The CDR3 DNA reads as TGTGCCAGTAGACTACAGGGGGGGAGTGAAAAACTGTTTTTT. Translation: CASRLQGGSEKLFF.